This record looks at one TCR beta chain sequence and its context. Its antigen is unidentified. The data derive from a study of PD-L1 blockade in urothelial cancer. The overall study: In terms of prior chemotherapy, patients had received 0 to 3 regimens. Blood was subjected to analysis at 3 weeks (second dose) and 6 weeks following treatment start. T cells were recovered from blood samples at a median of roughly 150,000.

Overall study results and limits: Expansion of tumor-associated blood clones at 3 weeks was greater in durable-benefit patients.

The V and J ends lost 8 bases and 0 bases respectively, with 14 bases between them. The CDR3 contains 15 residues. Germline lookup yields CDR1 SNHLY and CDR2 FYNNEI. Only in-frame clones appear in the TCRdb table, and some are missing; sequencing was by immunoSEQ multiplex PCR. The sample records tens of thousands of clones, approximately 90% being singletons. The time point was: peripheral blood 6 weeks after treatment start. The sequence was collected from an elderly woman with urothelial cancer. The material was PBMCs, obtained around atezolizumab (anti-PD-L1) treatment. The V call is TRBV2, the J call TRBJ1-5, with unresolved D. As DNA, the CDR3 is TGTGCCAGCGGCCAGACGGGGTATAGCAATCAGCCCCAGCATTTT. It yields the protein CASGQTGYSNQPQHF.